These 4 T cell receptor beta chains originate from one sample sequenced in a study of T cell clonotyping in hematopoietic cell transplantation. The method was immunoSEQ multiplex PCR; TCRdb's version includes in-frame clones alone and lacks a portion of them. The sample yields some 30,000 clones, approximately 96% seen once. Input material: peripheral blood mononuclear cells. All receptors derive from a man in his forties or fifties in good health. Some clones in this sample may be carry-over from other donors' samples.

V gene TRBV9 combines with J gene TRBJ1-3, with D maybe TRBD1 (5 bases). The CDR3 consists of 14 residues. V was clipped by 0 bases and J by 7 bases, with 11 bases between them. In germline, CDR1 is SGDLS, CDR2 YYNGEE. The CDR3 loop reads CASSVGRGGNTIYF. CDR3 sequence (DNA): TGTGCCAGCAGCGTAGGTAGGGGAGGGAACACCATATATTTT. Using reference TRBV9 and TRBJ1-3 for the parts outside the CDR3, the full variable domain is DSGVTQTPKHLITATGQRVTLRCSPRSGDLSVYWYQQSLDQGLQFLIQYYNGEERAKGNILERFSAQQFPDLHSELNLSSLELGDSALYFCASSVGRGGNTIYFGEGSWLTVV.

The rearrangement uses TRBV30 and TRBJ2-5, with D possibly matching TRBD2 (5 bases). CDR1 GTSNPN and CDR2 SVGIG come from the germline V gene (reference sequence). The ends were cut back, 2 bases at V and 6 bases at J, with 13 bases in the middle. CDR3 size: 13 residues. The CDR3 bases are TGTGCCTGGAGTAGCCCGAGCGGACAGACCCAGTACTTC. Residues: CAWSSPSGQTQYF.

The rearrangement uses TRBV15 and TRBJ1-1; tentative D call: TRBD1 (6 bases). The V gene lost 2 bases and the J gene lost 7 bases, with 20 bases spanning the gap. This CDR3 has 16 amino acids. The germline V gene has CDR1 LNHNV and CDR2 YYDKDF (reference sequence). In DNA, the CDR3 is TGTGCCACCAGCAGAAGATCAGACAGGCGTAATCTTGAAGCTTTCTTT. This codes for CATSRRSDRRNLEAFF.

The chain has TRBV19 and TRBJ1-6; D is perhaps TRBD1 (5 bases). The V and J ends lost 1 base and 10 bases respectively, with 8 bases between them. Germline CDR1 and CDR2: LNHDA and SQIVND (reference sequence). There are 13 residues in the CDR3. CDR3 bases: TGTGCCAGTAGTATAGGAGGGGAATCACCCCTCCACTTT. Translating gives CASSIGGESPLHF.